Listed below are T cell receptor beta chains from one sample, sequenced in a study of a mutant IDH1 vaccine in newly diagnosed glioma. No antigen has been assigned to these receptors. The data were produced by immunoSEQ multiplex PCR, yet TCRdb's version contains in-frame clones alone and is incomplete. The table records about 54,000 clones, around 80% of them present only once. The sample in question was PBMCs, obtained from a glioma patient whose treatment included an IDH1 peptide vaccine. The receptors stem from a man aged 25 to 40 with glioma. CDR3s include the opening cysteine and the closing phenylalanine or tryptophan. Each record gives: D gene, CDR3 length, clone size, J gene, V gene, CDR3 protein, CDR3 DNA. A D gene is named only where the DNA matches it firmly. Not every row has a clone size; where given, it reads once, few, many or a size class.

D: -; length: 11; size: -; J: TRBJ2-5; V: TRBV28; CDR3: CASSLTRAQYF; DNA: TGTGCCAGCAGTTTAACCAGGGCCCAGTACTTC
D: -; length: 15; size: -; J: TRBJ1-5; V: TRBV28; CDR3: CASSPGTFSNQPQHF; DNA: TGTGCCAGCAGCCCGGGGACATTTAGCAATCAGCCCCAGCATTTT
D: -; length: 14; size: -; J: TRBJ2-5; V: TRBV7-6; CDR3: CASSLLATEGTQYF; DNA: TGTGCCAGCAGCTTACTTGCGACTGAGGGGACCCAGTACTTC
D: -; length: 15; size: -; J: TRBJ1-1; V: TRBV27; CDR3: CASRPIGALNTEAFF; DNA: TGTGCCAGCAGACCGATCGGGGCATTGAACACTGAAGCTTTCTTT
D: -; length: 9; size: -; J: TRBJ1-1; V: TRBV5-4; CDR3: CASSPGSIF; DNA: TGTGCCAGCAGCCCAGGATCGATCTTT
D: -; length: 14; size: -; J: TRBJ1-3; V: TRBV7-2; CDR3: CASSLAREGNTIYF; DNA: TGTGCCAGCAGCTTAGCTCGGGAGGGAAACACCATATATTTT
D: TRBD2; length: 14; size: -; J: TRBJ2-7; V: TRBV7-8; CDR3: CASSPGLADSEQYF; DNA: TGTGCCAGCAGCCCGGGACTAGCGGACTCCGAGCAGTACTTC
D: -; length: 14; size: -; J: TRBJ2-5; V: TRBV13; CDR3: CASSLVGPQETQYF; DNA: TGTGCCAGCAGCTTAGTTGGGCCACAAGAGACCCAGTACTTC
D: TRBD2; length: 17; size: -; J: TRBJ2-1; V: TRBV19; CDR3: CASSTRLVAGAYNEQFF; DNA: TGTGCCAGTAGTACACGACTTGTAGCGGGGGCCTACAATGAGCAGTTCTTC
D: TRBD1; length: 14; size: -; J: TRBJ1-4; V: TRBV14; CDR3: CASSPGTGPRKLFF; DNA: TGTGCCAGCAGCCCGGGGACAGGTCCGAGAAAACTGTTTTTT
D: -; length: 16; size: -; J: TRBJ2-4; V: TRBV27; CDR3: CASSRGGARGKNIQYF; DNA: TGTGCCAGCAGCAGGGGGGGGGCGAGGGGCAAAAACATTCAGTACTTC
D: TRBD1; length: 17; size: -; J: TRBJ1-4; V: TRBV5-5; CDR3: CASSLVWNRGRGEKLFF; DNA: TGTGCCAGCAGCTTGGTTTGGAACAGGGGGCGGGGTGAAAAACTGTTTTTT
D: TRBD1; length: 14; size: -; J: TRBJ1-6; V: TRBV2; CDR3: CASRWTGDNSPLHF; DNA: TGTGCCAGCAGGTGGACAGGGGATAATTCACCCCTCCACTTT
D: -; length: 16; size: -; J: TRBJ1-6; V: TRBV4-1; CDR3: CASSQDRAGERSPLHF; DNA: TGCGCCAGCAGCCAAGATCGCGCGGGAGAGAGGTCACCCCTCCACTTT
D: TRBD1; length: 12; size: -; J: TRBJ2-1; V: TRBV4-1; CDR3: CASGQGGNEQFF; DNA: TGCGCCAGCGGACAGGGGGGTAATGAGCAGTTCTTC
D: -; length: 13; size: once; J: TRBJ2-1; V: TRBV6-6; CDR3: CASSYRALNEQFF; DNA: TGTGCCAGCAGTTATCGGGCACTCAATGAGCAGTTCTTC
D: -; length: 12; size: -; J: TRBJ1-3; V: TRBV5-6; CDR3: CASSSGGNTIYF; DNA: TGTGCCAGCAGCTCCGGGGGTAACACCATATATTTT
D: -; length: 16; size: -; J: TRBJ2-5; V: TRBV11-2; CDR3: CASSLESFGGWETQYF; DNA: TGTGCCAGCAGCTTAGAATCCTTCGGGGGCTGGGAGACCCAGTACTTC
D: TRBD1; length: 15; size: -; J: TRBJ2-3; V: TRBV19; CDR3: CASTPGTGEVDTQYF; DNA: TGTGCCAGTACGCCCGGGACAGGGGAGGTAGATACGCAGTATTTT
D: TRBD1; length: 14; size: -; J: TRBJ1-6; V: TRBV5-8; CDR3: CASTAGDRVSPLHF; DNA: TGTGCCAGCACGGCGGGGGACAGAGTCTCACCCCTCCACTTT
D: TRBD2; length: 15; size: -; J: TRBJ2-7; V: TRBV27; CDR3: CASRATSGLTYEQYF; DNA: TGTGCCAGCAGAGCCACTAGCGGTCTCACCTACGAGCAGTACTTC
D: TRBD1; length: 16; size: -; J: TRBJ2-3; V: TRBV5-8; CDR3: CASSRGTGERTDTQYF; DNA: TGTGCCAGCAGCCGAGGGACAGGAGAAAGGACAGATACGCAGTATTTT
D: -; length: 16; size: few; J: TRBJ2-6; V: TRBV4-2; CDR3: CASSQEASTGANVLTF; DNA: TGTGCCAGCAGCCAGGAAGCTAGCACTGGGGCCAACGTCCTGACTTTC
D: TRBD1; length: 12; size: -; J: TRBJ1-1; V: TRBV5-1; CDR3: CASSLDRELAFF; DNA: TGCGCCAGCAGCCTGGACAGGGAGCTTGCTTTCTTT
D: TRBD1; length: 15; size: -; J: TRBJ1-5; V: TRBV4-1; CDR3: CASSQEGTANQPQHF; DNA: TGCGCCAGCAGCCAAGAGGGGACAGCGAATCAGCCCCAGCATTTT
D: -; length: 12; size: -; J: TRBJ1-3; V: TRBV4-1; CDR3: CASSQVGNTIYF; DNA: TGCGCCAGCAGCCAAGTTGGAAACACCATATATTTT
D: TRBD2; length: 17; size: -; J: TRBJ2-5; V: TRBV5-1; CDR3: CASSPGVAGGLQETQYF; DNA: TGCGCCAGCAGCCCCGGAGTGGCGGGGGGCTTACAAGAGACCCAGTACTTC
D: -; length: 11; size: few; J: TRBJ1-1; V: TRBV19; CDR3: CASIRGAEAFF; DNA: TGTGCCAGTATAAGGGGGGCTGAAGCTTTCTTT
D: -; length: 14; size: once; J: TRBJ2-5; V: TRBV27; CDR3: CASSFQGLQETQYF; DNA: TGTGCCAGCAGTTTTCAGGGCTTACAAGAGACCCAGTACTTC
D: -; length: 13; size: -; J: TRBJ2-7; V: TRBV6-4; CDR3: CASSVSGGYEQYF; DNA: TGTGCCAGCAGTGTGTCAGGGGGGTACGAGCAGTACTTC
D: -; length: 16; size: few; J: TRBJ2-7; V: TRBV19; CDR3: CASSSKGQRSSYEQYF; DNA: TGTGCCAGTAGTTCAAAAGGACAGAGGAGCTCCTACGAGCAGTACTTC
D: TRBD1; length: 14; size: once; J: TRBJ2-1; V: TRBV5-6; CDR3: CASTLTGVGNEQFF; DNA: TGTGCCAGCACCCTGACAGGGGTCGGGAATGAGCAGTTCTTC
D: -; length: 13; size: -; J: TRBJ2-5; V: TRBV6-6; CDR3: CASSPSGRETQYF; DNA: TGTGCCAGCAGTCCTTCAGGACGGGAGACCCAGTACTTC
D: -; length: 14; size: -; J: TRBJ2-1; V: TRBV5-1; CDR3: CASSLPTTDGEQFF; DNA: TGCGCCAGCAGCTTACCCACTACCGACGGTGAGCAGTTCTTC
D: -; length: 18; size: -; J: TRBJ1-1; V: TRBV5-1; CDR3: CASSYKVANRAMNTEAFF; DNA: TGCGCCAGCAGCTATAAAGTAGCCAACAGGGCAATGAACACTGAAGCTTTCTTT
D: -; length: 14; size: -; J: TRBJ2-3; V: TRBV7-2; CDR3: CASSSSGSGYTQYF; DNA: TGTGCCAGCAGCTCGTCGGGTAGCGGTTATACGCAGTATTTT
D: -; length: 11; size: -; J: TRBJ2-7; V: TRBV5-5; CDR3: CASSWDDEQYF; DNA: TGTGCCAGCAGCTGGGACGACGAGCAGTACTTC